The 21 T cell receptor beta chains below all came from one sample that was sequenced in a study of blood T cell repertoires in COVID-19. Data came from immunoSEQ multiplex PCR; TCRdb stores just in-frame clones and leaves some out. The sample gives roughly 60,000 clones, under 85% of which show up once; around 3.4% is in the top ten. Material for sequencing was peripheral blood. Every receptor here comes from a woman aged 80 or over with acute or convalescent COVID-19.

The CDR3 sequence: CATSDHRGATEAFF. In DNA, the CDR3 is TGTGCCACCAGTGACCACAGGGGAGCCACTGAAGCTTTCTTT. The chain is built from TRBV24-1 and TRBJ1-1; 7 positions match TRBD1. The germline gives CDR1 KGHDR, CDR2 SFDVKD. V dropped 4 bases and J dropped 4; count of bases not matched to a gene: 5. CDR3 size: 14 residues.

The rearrangement uses TRBV9 and TRBJ2-1, with 11 bases aligning to TRBD2. The CDR3 runs 16 residues. The ends lost 0 bases at V and 7 bases at J; junction bases unmatched: 6. Germline CDR1 SGDLS, CDR2 YYNGEE. CDR3 nucleotides: TGTGCCAGCAGCGTAGTAAGTAGACTAGCGGGGAATGAGCAGTTCTTC. Its translation is CASSVVSRLAGNEQFF.

The chain couples TRBV7-2 to TRBJ2-4, with TRBD1 identical over 8 bases. The germline gives CDR1 SGHTA, CDR2 FQGNSA. Germline trimming cut 5 bases from V and 7 bases from J; bases unmatched to any gene: 10. CDR3 length: 15 amino acids. This CDR3 reads CASSLVRDRYNIQYF. In DNA, the CDR3 is TGTGCCAGCAGCCTTGTAAGGGACAGGTATAACATTCAGTACTTC.

The chain links TRBV28 to TRBJ1-1; tentative D call: TRBD1 (5 bases). V lost 10 bases and J 10 bases, leaving 25 bases between the germline ends. Germline CDR1 MDHEN, CDR2 SYDVKM. The CDR3 extends over 14 amino acids. The CDR3 nucleotides are TGTGCCACCTTACCGACAGTTCCGGCCTTCGTAGCTTTCTTT. Translating it yields CATLPTVPAFVAFF.

The chain couples TRBV5-6 to TRBJ1-4, with D possibly matching TRBD1 (6 bases). V was cut by 10 bases and J by 6 bases, with 16 bases left in between. CDR1 and CDR2 (germline): SGHDT, YYEEEE. This CDR3 spans 13 amino acids. The CDR3 DNA reads TGTGCCTCCAACAGGGATCGGTATGAAAAACTGTTTTTT. Its protein product is CASNRDRYEKLFF.

The sample holds a few counts of this clone. The chain is built from TRBV10-3 and TRBJ1-2; D is ambiguous. Trimming left V 3 bases short and J 5 bases short, with 13 bases between. This CDR3 is built from 14 residues. From germline, CDR1 is ENHRY and CDR2 SYGVKD. In nucleotides, the CDR3 is TGTGCCATCAGTGACCCTGGCCGGGGATATGGCTACACCTTC. Its translation: CAISDPGRGYGYTF.

V and J are TRBV5-6 and TRBJ2-7, with 11 bases that match TRBD2. The CDR3 is made up of 16 amino acids. The trim removed 4 bases at V and 0 bases at J, leaving 6 bases unmatched. Looked up from germline, CDR1 is SGHDT and CDR2 is YYEEEE. The CDR3 loop reads CASSIRTSGFSYEQYF. CDR3 DNA sequence: TGTGCCAGCAGCATTAGGACTAGCGGGTTCTCCTACGAGCAGTACTTC.

The V and J genes are TRBV28 and TRBJ2-3; D is possibly TRBD2 (6 bases). Germline V lookup: CDR1 MDHEN, CDR2 SYDVKM. V was trimmed by 4 bases and J by 0 bases, leaving 14 bases between them. The CDR3 loop spans 16 amino acids. The CDR3 loop reads CASSSWSSGSTDTQYF. CDR3 nucleotides: TGTGCCAGCAGTTCCTGGAGTAGCGGTAGCACAGATACGCAGTATTTT. The full variable domain, rest sourced from reference TRBV28 and TRBJ2-3, is DVKVTQSSRYLVKRTGEKVFLECVQDMDHENMFWYRQDPGLGLRLIYFSYDVKMKEKGDIPEGYSVSREKKERFSLILESASTNQTSMYLCASSSWSSGSTDTQYFGPGTRLTVL.

V is TRBV19 and J is TRBJ1-2; D is possibly TRBD1 (5 bases). Germline V lookup: CDR1 LNHDA, CDR2 SQIVND (reference sequence). The length of the CDR3 is 15 residues. Trimming left V 4 bases short and J 6 bases short, with 18 bases between. The CDR3 protein is CASSSYAQGSDGYTF. Here the CDR3 DNA reads TGTGCCAGTAGTAGCTATGCTCAGGGTTCCGATGGCTACACCTTC.

The table lists this clone with a few counts. CDR3 region: CASSPLFLTGELFF. CDR3 DNA sequence: TGTGCCAGCAGTCCACTCTTCTTAACCGGGGAGCTGTTTTTT. The J gene is TRBJ2-2, the V gene TRBV6-2 or TRBV6-3; D unclear. Trimming stripped 5 bases from V and 5 bases from J, with 12 bases between. The CDR3 length is 14 residues. CDR1 and CDR2 from the germline V gene are MNHEY and SVGEGT.

This chain uses TRBV29-1 with TRBJ2-1; D remains ambiguous. In germline, CDR1 is SQVTM, CDR2 ANQGSEA. With 7 bases removed from V and 3 bases from J, the gap between germline ends came to 16 bases. The CDR3 runs to 14 residues. CDR3 sequence reads: CSATEGRVYNEQFF. The DNA for the CDR3 is TGCAGCGCAACAGAAGGCAGAGTCTACAATGAGCAGTTCTTC.

This chain joins TRBV19 and TRBJ2-1; 9 bases align to TRBD1. Germline V gene lookup returns CDR1 LNHDA and CDR2 SQIVND (reference sequence). Trimming cost V 3 bases and J 8 bases; bases outside gene matches: 5. CDR3 length equals 14 residues. The CDR3 DNA reads as TGTGCCAGTAGTATGGGACAGGGAGGTTATGAGCAGTTCTTC. It is translated as CASSMGQGGYEQFF.

The chain combines TRBV6-1 with TRBJ2-3, with a possible D match to TRBD2 (5 bases). The V gene lost 4 bases and the J gene lost 0 bases, with 14 bases spanning the gap. The V gene's germline CDR1 is MNHNS and CDR2 SASEGT. The CDR3 runs to 16 residues. The CDR3 nucleotides are TGTGCCAGCAGTGTCCTCCGGGGTTCTAGCACAGATACGCAGTATTTT. Translation: CASSVLRGSSTDTQYF.

The V and J genes are TRBV7-3 and TRBJ2-3; 7 nucleotides align to TRBD2. V was pared by 2 bases and J by 0 bases, with 2 bases of the junction left unmatched. Germline V lookup: CDR1 SGHTA, CDR2 FQGTGA. There are 15 residues in the CDR3. The CDR3: CASSLRRGSTDTQYF. CDR3 bases: TGTGCCAGCAGCTTACGGCGGGGGAGCACAGATACGCAGTATTTT.

J is TRBJ2-2 and V is TRBV10-3; 10 bases fit TRBD1. The CDR3 is made up of 16 amino acids. The junction had 6 bases not matched to a gene; V was cut back by 4 bases and J by 4 bases. Germline assignment: CDR1 ENHRY and CDR2 SYGVKD. CDR3 protein: CAISGGTGEVTGELFF. The CDR3 region has the DNA TGTGCCATCAGTGGGGGGACAGGGGAAGTCACCGGGGAGCTGTTTTTT.

The chain recombines TRBV5-1 with TRBJ1-1; 8 bases agree with TRBD1. J gave up 1 base and V 4 bases, and 12 bases lay outside the gene matches. This CDR3 has 17 amino acids. The V gene's germline CDR1 is SGHRS and CDR2 YFSETQ. CDR3 nucleotide sequence: TGCGCCAGCAGCATCGTCCCCCAGGGGGCGGGGAACACTGAAGCTTTCTTT. It codes for CASSIVPQGAGNTEAFF. The full variable domain, in which reference TRBV5-1 and TRBJ1-1 provide the parts outside the CDR3, is KAGVTQTPRYLIKTRGQQVTLSCSPISGHRSVSWYQQTPGQGLQFLFEYFSETQRNKGNFPGRFSGRQFSNSRSEMNVSTLELGDSALYLCASSIVPQGAGNTEAFFGQGTRLTVV.

The chain uses TRBV30 and TRBJ1-1; possibly TRBD1 for D (5 bases). The CDR3 covers 13 residues. The ends were cut back, 0 bases at V and 4 bases at J, with 9 bases in the middle. CDR1 is GTSNPN and CDR2 is SVGIG in the germline V gene (reference sequence). CDR3 region: CAWSVAGRTEAFF. In nucleotides, the CDR3 is TGTGCCTGGAGTGTGGCGGGGCGCACTGAAGCTTTCTTT. The variable domain in full, with the rest retrieved from reference TRBV30 and TRBJ1-1, is SQTIHQWPATLVQPVGSPLSLECTVEGTSNPNLYWYRQAAGRGLQLLFYSVGIGQISSEVPQNLSASRPQDRQFILSSKKLLLSDSGFYLCAWSVAGRTEAFFGQGTRLTVV.

The chain carries TRBV28 and TRBJ1-2; TRBD1 matches at 7 bases. CDR3 size: 12 residues. Trimming removed 10 bases from V and 5 bases from J; junction bases left unmatched: 7. Germline V gene lookup returns CDR1 MDHEN and CDR2 SYDVKM. CDR3 sequence reads: CATPGTVYGYTF. The CDR3 region has the DNA TGTGCCACCCCGGGGACAGTTTATGGCTACACCTTC.

The chain joins TRBV6-2 or TRBV6-3 to TRBJ1-5; 7 bases align to TRBD1. After removal of 2 bases from V and 1 base from J, the junction contained 5 bases not matched to a gene. Looked up from germline, CDR1 is MNHEY and CDR2 is SVGEGT. CDR3 length equals 16 residues. CDR3 nucleotide sequence: TGTGCCAGCAGTTACCCGGGACAGCGAAGCAATCAGCCCCAGCATTTT. Protein product: CASSYPGQRSNQPQHF.

The rearrangement uses TRBV19 and TRBJ2-3, with 7 bases that match TRBD2. The CDR3 runs 15 residues. The V gene end was trimmed by 2 bases and the J gene end by 0 bases; junction bases not matched to a gene: 2. Germline CDR1 reads LNHDA; CDR2 reads SQIVND (reference sequence). The CDR3 here is CASSILAASTDTQYF. The CDR3 nucleotides are TGTGCCAGTAGTATACTAGCGGCTAGCACAGATACGCAGTATTTT.

The genes are TRBV24-1 and TRBJ2-2; D is unclear. The length of the CDR3 is 13 residues. Germline CDR1 KGHDR, CDR2 SFDVKD. V lost 5 bases and J lost 1, with 4 bases in between. In DNA form, the CDR3 reads TGTGCCACCAGTGCCGGGAACACCGGGGAGCTGTTTTTT. Translating gives CATSAGNTGELFF.